The following is a T cell receptor (beta chain) sequence with its context. It has no known antigen specificity. Base qualities are not recorded, but no much larger clone differs from it by a single base. The data originate from a study of OX40 agonist ivuxolimab in advanced cancers. Describing the broader study: Ivuxolimab, which targeted the costimulatory receptor OX40 (CD134), was an agonistic, fully human IgG2 monoclonal antibody. Intravenous ivuxolimab was administered to patients every 2 weeks at six dose levels: 0.01, 0.1, 0.3, 1.5, 3 and 10 mg/kg. Of the approximately 50 dose-escalation patients, hepatocellular carcinoma was present in roughly 19, melanoma in around 15, renal cell carcinoma in 9 and head and neck cancer in 9. The dose-escalation cohort was 82.7% male with a mean age of approximately 59 years, ranging from roughly 20 to 80. Prior anti-PD-1, anti-PD-L1 or anti-CTLA-4 therapy was permitted, and checkpoint inhibitors had been received by about 44% of dose-escalation patients. Three dose-escalation patients achieved partial responses, one with hepatocellular carcinoma and two with cutaneous melanoma. The purpose of peripheral TCRbeta sequencing was to test whether ivuxolimab changed TCR sequence diversity and led to clonal T-cell expansion. The paper reports the monotherapy dose-escalation portion (N of about 50 patients) of the phase I ivuxolimab trial. Points the paper makes about the study in general: After ivuxolimab, expanded clones were on average more numerous among CD8+ T cells than among CD4+ T cells. Antigen specificity was not determined for the clonally expanded peripheral T cells. Low levels of normalized T-cell clonal expansion were also shown by some nonresponding patients. At doses from 0.1 to 3.0 mg/kg, clonal expansion was seen in both CD4+ and CD8+ blood T cells between baseline and week 6. In partial responders in the 0.1-3.0 mg/kg groups, normalized peripheral clonal expansion was found to be among the lowest, especially among CD8+ T cells.

Patients with a history of autoimmune disease or receiving systemic immunosuppression were excluded from the trial. Peripheral blood for TCR sequencing was drawn from every dose cohort at baseline, at cycle 4 day 1 and at cycle 7 day 1. The samples were drawn from a first-in-human, open-label, multicenter phase I dose-escalation trial of ivuxolimab. Adults with locally advanced or metastatic head and neck squamous cell, hepatocellular, melanoma or renal cell carcinoma were enrolled in the trial. Before TCR sequencing, CD4+ T cells and CD8+ T cells from peripheral blood were sorted into separate populations. The germline V gene encodes CDR1 SGHRS and CDR2 YFSETQ. The CDR3 contains 14 residues, cysteine and phenylalanine counted. Solely the CDR3 DNA is kept, with 42 bases framed from the first base. The V and J ends are trimmed by 9 bases and 0 bases, leaving 14 bases between them. To sequence the TCRbeta CDR3 region, genomic DNA was isolated from the sorted cells. The immunoSEQ Assay was used for sequencing of TCRbeta CDR3 regions. Here the immuneACCESS table is served through TCRdb, limited to in-frame sequences with V and J called. Missing clones are a known gap in these copies; in checked studies unresolved V genes cover under half, and the rest lacks a known reason. This sample is represented by fewer than 20,000 clones; about 80% of them were singletons. 40% to 50% of the sample comes from the top ten.

The chain couples TRBV5-1 to TRBJ2-3; TRBD1 is perhaps the D gene, given 5 matching bases. The source was CD4+ or CD8+ T cells sorted from blood, collected in a trial of the OX40 agonist ivuxolimab. This TCR was sampled from an adult with an advanced solid tumor such as melanoma, head and neck, liver or kidney cancer. The CDR3 corresponds to CATRQSPSTDTQYF. The bases read TGCGCCACTAGACAGAGCCCTAGCACAGATACGCAGTATTTT. This CDR3, with the reference TRBV5-1 and TRBJ2-3 proteins standing in past its ends, gives the full variable domain KAGVTQTPRYLIKTRGQQVTLSCSPISGHRSVSWYQQTPGQGLQFLFEYFSETQRNKGNFPGRFSGRQFSNSRSEMNVSTLELGDSALYLCATRQSPSTDTQYFGPGTRLTVL.